These 17 T cell receptor beta chains share one sample of origin, sequenced in a study of T cell repertoires in cytomegalovirus infection. TCRdb re-analysed the reads in MiXCR, keeping a single row per CDR3 protein. The data show about 680,000 distinct CDR3 sequences, with around 24% seen just once and less than 10% held by the top ten. Material for sequencing was CD8+ T cells from PBMCs. These TCRs come from a human donor in good health (CMV status not recorded). Some clones in this sample may be carry-over from other donors' samples.

This clonotype was detected only once. Its ends do not fully match the called genes, so a read error is possible. The gene calls are TRBV2 and TRBJ2-5, with TRBD1 matching 11 bases. The CDR3 runs 15 residues. CDR1 SNHLY and CDR2 FYNNEI come from the germline V gene. The CDR3 here is CAGRRDRGKQETQYF. Written as DNA, the CDR3 is TGTGCCGGCAGGAGGGACAGGGGGAAGCAAGAGACCCAGTACTTC.

The genes are TRBV28 and TRBJ2-7; the D gene is possibly TRBD2 (5 bases). Trimming pared 5 bases from V and 3 bases from J, leaving 11 bases between. The CDR3 is 13 residues long. Germline values: CDR1 MDHEN, CDR2 SYDVKM. CDR3: CASSLGVHYEQYV. In DNA form, the CDR3 reads TGTGCCAGCAGTCTCGGGGTCCACTACGAGCAGTACGTC.

The chain has TRBV5-6 and TRBJ2-7, with D maybe TRBD1 (6 bases). This CDR3 has 15 amino acids. Germline V lookup: CDR1 SGHDT, CDR2 YYEEEE. V lost 4 bases and J lost 0, with 14 bases in between. The CDR3 DNA is TGTGCCAGCAGCGGGGTAGGGGACAACTCCTACGAGCAGTACGTC. Translating it yields CASSGVGDNSYEQYV.

This clonotype was found a few times. The V gene is TRBV25-1, the J gene TRBJ2-7; D may match TRBD1 or TRBD2 (5 bases each). Germline CDR1 reads MGHDK; CDR2 reads SYGVNS. Trimming shortened V by 5 bases and J by 2 bases, and 13 bases separated the two germline ends. This CDR3 spans 14 amino acids. The CDR3 DNA is TGTGCCAGCAGTTTGGGGGTGGGACCCTACGAGCAGTACTTC. Residues: CASSLGVGPYEQYF.

Only a few counts were recorded for this clonotype. The chain recombines TRBV15 with TRBJ2-3; 8 bases fit TRBD2. CDR1 and CDR2 from the germline V gene are LNHNV and YYDKDF (reference sequence). The CDR3 consists of 15 residues. Trimming cost V 5 bases and J 1 base; bases outside gene matches: 5. CDR3 sequence (DNA): TGTGCCACCAGCGCGAGGCGGGGGGGCACAGATACGCAGTATTTT. This gives the protein CATSARRGGTDTQYF.

With regard to this clonotype: The germline gene is not matched at one end of the junction; a read error may be the cause. The gene calls are TRBV7-2 and TRBJ2-3; 8 bases fit TRBD1. Germline CDR1 and CDR2: SGHTA and FQGNSA. This CDR3 has 18 amino acids. CDR3 DNA sequence: TGTGTCAGCAGTCGGGACAGGTCCGGGGGTTACCTCACAGATACGCAGTATTTT. It encodes CVSSRDRSGGYLTDTQYF.

Many counts were recorded for this clonotype. The CDR3 loop is CASSPGPPQFF. The CDR3 DNA reads TGTGCCAGCAGCCCCGGGCCCCCGCAGTTCTTC. The rearrangement uses TRBV7-2 and TRBJ2-1; D call uncertain. Deletions cut 5 bases from V and 12 bases from J, with 11 bases between. CDR1 and CDR2 (germline): SGHTA, FQGNSA. CDR3 length equals 11 residues.

The chain joins TRBV2 to TRBJ2-1; 8 nucleotides align to TRBD1. The germline V gene has CDR1 SNHLY and CDR2 FYNNEI. V lost 8 bases to trimming and J lost 11 bases; unmatched junction nucleotides: 5. This CDR3 contains 11 residues. As DNA, the CDR3 is TGTGCCAGCGAAGGACAGGGCCAGCAGTTCTTC. It specifies CASEGQGQQFF.

The chain has TRBV20-1 and TRBJ2-7; 9 nucleotides match TRBD1. Germline CDR1 and CDR2: DFQATT and SNEGSKA (reference sequence). The CDR3 loop spans 14 amino acids. J gave up 3 bases and V 6 bases, and 9 bases lay outside the gene matches. The CDR3 sequence is CSAQDRGKYYEQYV. The CDR3 nucleotides are TGCAGTGCCCAAGACAGGGGGAAATACTACGAGCAGTACGTC.

The chain uses TRBV28 and TRBJ1-5; D ambiguous. Germline V gene data show CDR1 as MDHEN and CDR2 as SYDVKM. The ends were cut back, 8 bases at V and 6 bases at J, with 17 bases in the middle. The CDR3 covers 14 residues. Written as DNA, the CDR3 is TGTGCCAGCTCCCAACGGGTTCGCGGTCAGCCCCAGCATTTT. The encoded protein is CASSQRVRGQPQHF.

This clonotype was counted a few times. This sequence joins TRBV6-2 or TRBV6-3 and TRBJ2-3, with 8 bases identical to TRBD2. V lost 2 bases and J lost 4; bases outside the gene matches: 8. CDR3 length: 16 residues. Germline CDR1 is MNHEY and CDR2 is SVGEGT. The CDR3 bases are TGTGCCAGCAGTTACGGGTCGGGGGGGCGTCCAGATACGCAGTATTTT. Translating it yields CASSYGSGGRPDTQYF.

Comments on this clonotype: The junction shows a germline mismatch at one end, possibly a read error. This chain joins TRBV12-3 or TRBV12-4 and TRBJ2-3; the D is unclear. This CDR3 contains 11 residues. This chain's CDR3 is CVSSFGDTQYF. The CDR3 coding sequence is TGTGTCAGCAGTTTTGGCGATACGCAGTATTTT.

This rearrangement joins TRBV28 to TRBJ2-7; D gene ambiguous. V shed 5 bases and J shed 2 bases, with 19 bases lying between them. CDR3 size: 16 residues. Germline V gene sequence: CDR1 MDHEN, CDR2 SYDVKM. The CDR3 region has the DNA TGTGCCAGCAGTCGGGCAGTCCATACCATTCCCTACGAGCAGTACGTC. Residues: CASSRAVHTIPYEQYV.

The V call is TRBV20-1, the J call TRBJ2-5; the match to TRBD1 covers 8 bases. V lost 0 bases and J lost 5; bases outside the gene matches: 11. The CDR3 covers 16 residues. Germline assignment: CDR1 DFQATT and CDR2 SNEGSKA (reference sequence). CDR3 residues: CSAREEGQGAWETQYF. CDR3 DNA sequence: TGCAGTGCTAGAGAAGAGGGGCAGGGGGCCTGGGAGACCCAGTACTTC.

The V and J genes are TRBV29-1 and TRBJ2-1; weak D call: TRBD1 (6 bases). Trimming cost V 6 bases and J 6 bases, with 12 bases left between them. CDR1 and CDR2 from the germline V gene are SQVTM and ANQGSEA. The length of the CDR3 is 12 residues. The CDR3 sequence is CSVVLDSNEQFF. The CDR3 nucleotides are TGCAGCGTCGTTTTGGACAGCAATGAGCAGTTCTTC.

In regard to this clonotype: A much larger clone is a single base away; this may be a read error. This chain joins TRBV7-6 and TRBJ2-5, with D uncertain. The CDR3 sequence is 13 residues long. V was cut by 2 bases and J by 5 bases, with 9 bases left in between. Germline V gene lookup returns CDR1 SGHVS and CDR2 FNYEAQ. CDR3 bases: TGTGCCAGCAGCTTATTGCCCCATGAGACCCAGTACTTC. Translated: CASSLLPHETQYF.

The chain links TRBV28 to TRBJ2-3; no reliable D call. The germline gives CDR1 MDHEN, CDR2 SYDVKM. The CDR3 runs 15 residues. Trimming pared 5 bases from V and 0 bases from J, leaving 12 bases between. CDR3 nucleotide sequence: TGTGCCAGCAGTATTCTGGCCTCTAGCACAGATACGCAGTATTTT. Its translation is CASSILASSTDTQYF.